These 29 T cell receptor beta chains share one sample of origin, sequenced in a study of blood T cell repertoires in COVID-19. TCRdb's copy holds only in-frame clones and misses some; the assay was immunoSEQ multiplex PCR. The sample lists 50,000 to 65,000 clones, 75% to 90% occurring once. Sequencing was performed on peripheral blood. These receptors originate from a human donor in a cohort sampled during active COVID-19.

For the CDR3, the DNA is TGTGCCAGCCTGACGGGACAGGGACGGCACACTGAAGCTTTCTTT. The encoded protein is CASLTGQGRHTEAFF. This sequence joins TRBV28 and TRBJ1-1, with 9 bases identical to TRBD1. Looked up from germline, CDR1 is MDHEN and CDR2 is SYDVKM. The V and J ends lost 8 bases and 3 bases, in that order; junction bases with no gene match: 10. This CDR3 is 15 amino acids long.

V usage is TRBV19 and J usage is TRBJ2-6; no reliable D call. V shed 3 bases and J shed 2 bases, with 8 bases lying between them. This CDR3 comprises 15 residues. Germline CDR1 LNHDA, CDR2 SQIVND (reference sequence). CDR3 bases: TGTGCCAGTAGTATCGAACTTACTGGGGCCAACGTCCTGACTTTC. As protein: CASSIELTGANVLTF.

This chain links TRBV4-1 with TRBJ2-5; TRBD2 aligns across 10 bases. The CDR3 runs 16 residues. Germline V gene lookup returns CDR1 MGHRA and CDR2 YSYEKL. After removal of 4 bases from V and 1 base from J, the junction contained 6 bases not matched to a gene. Written as DNA, the CDR3 is TGCGCCAGCAGCCTTGGGACTAGCGCGGGCCAAGAGACCCAGTACTTC. It codes for CASSLGTSAGQETQYF.

This clone came up once. The chain links TRBV6-4 to TRBJ2-3, with D possibly TRBD2 on 6 matching bases. Deletions cut 0 bases from V and 3 bases from J, with 13 bases between. Germline CDR1 and CDR2: MRHNA and SNTAGT. The CDR3 spans 16 residues. CDR3 region: CASSDSIGGATDTQYF. The CDR3 nucleotides read TGTGCCAGCAGTGACTCGATTGGCGGGGCGACAGATACGCAGTATTTT.

This chain uses TRBV6-6 with TRBJ2-3; TRBD1 matches 8 bases. Unmatched junction bases numbered 8, after V lost 7 bases and J lost 2 bases. The CDR3 consists of 15 residues. Germline CDR1 is MNHNY and CDR2 is SVGAGI (reference sequence). This CDR3 is CASTRQGQYTDTQYF. Written as DNA, the CDR3 is TGTGCCAGCACCCGACAGGGGCAGTACACAGATACGCAGTATTTT.

This clone was found once. DNA of the CDR3: TGTGCCAGCAGCCGTCCGGGACAGCTGTACACCGGGGAGCTGTTTTTT. Translation: CASSRPGQLYTGELFF. The chain has TRBV25-1 and TRBJ2-2, with TRBD1 matching 7 bases. This CDR3 is built from 16 residues. Germline CDR1 reads MGHDK; CDR2 reads SYGVNS. V trimming: 6 bases; J trimming: 3 bases; junction bases outside the gene matches: 10.

The chain is built from TRBV24-1 and TRBJ2-3, with 8 nucleotides matching TRBD1. J lost 2 bases, V lost 9 bases, and 9 bases had no gene match. The CDR3 consists of 15 residues. Germline values: CDR1 KGHDR, CDR2 SFDVKD. CDR3 sequence: CATGKTGDYTDTQYF. DNA of the CDR3: TGTGCCACCGGGAAGACAGGGGATTACACAGATACGCAGTATTTT.

The chain is built from TRBV10-1 and TRBJ2-4; D is unresolved. This CDR3 comprises 14 residues. From germline, CDR1 is WNHNN and CDR2 SYGVQD (reference sequence). The V and J ends lost 2 bases and 0 bases respectively, with 5 bases between them. The CDR3 sequence is CASSEDLAKNIQYF. CDR3 DNA: TGCGCCAGCAGTGAGGACTTAGCCAAAAACATTCAGTACTTC.

This chain joins TRBV7-8 and TRBJ2-2; 14 nucleotides match TRBD2. Trimming removed 5 bases from V and 9 bases from J; junction bases left unmatched: 5. Germline assignment: CDR1 SGHVS and CDR2 FQNEAQ. There are 15 residues in the CDR3. CDR3 DNA sequence: TGTGCCAGCAGCCGAGGGACTAGCGGGAGCCGGGAGCTGTTTTTT. The encoded protein is CASSRGTSGSRELFF.

The chain links TRBV2 to TRBJ1-2; TRBD1 is a possible D gene (6 bases). CDR1 SNHLY and CDR2 FYNNEI come from the germline V gene. The length of the CDR3 is 14 residues. The ends were cut back, 6 bases at V and 4 bases at J, with 15 bases in the middle. CDR3 DNA sequence: TGTGCCAGCAGGGAACAGGGAGCGGGCTATGGCTACACCTTC. Its translation is CASREQGAGYGYTF.

CDR3 amino acids: CASSPRTGGDNQPQHF. CDR3 sequence (DNA): TGTGCCAGTAGTCCGCGGACAGGGGGTGACAATCAGCCCCAGCATTTT. The chain couples TRBV19 to TRBJ1-5; TRBD1 matches at 10 bases. This CDR3 is 16 amino acids long. Trimming removed 5 bases from V and 3 bases from J; junction bases left unmatched: 7. Per germline, CDR1 LNHDA and CDR2 SQIVND (reference sequence).

Written as DNA, the CDR3 is TGTGCCAGCAGTACAGGGGGGGCCTACAATGAGCAGTTCTTC. This encodes CASSTGGAYNEQFF. V gene TRBV28 combines with J gene TRBJ2-1; tentatively, D is TRBD1 (8 bases). There are 14 residues in the CDR3. V was trimmed by 5 bases and J by 2 bases, leaving 10 bases between them. Germline V gene sequence: CDR1 MDHEN, CDR2 SYDVKM.

Only one count was recorded for this clone. The CDR3 here is CASRRNTEAFF. CDR3 bases: TGTGCCAGCAGGCGAAACACTGAAGCTTTCTTT. J is TRBJ1-1 and V is TRBV5-4; D remains unclear. CDR3 size: 11 residues. V lost 5 bases to trimming and J lost 2 bases, with 4 bases between them. Germline V lookup: CDR1 SGHNT, CDR2 YYREEE (reference sequence).

This clone was observed a handful of times. The rearrangement links TRBV30 to TRBJ1-4; TRBD1 might be the D (5 bases). CDR1 GTSNPN and CDR2 SVGIG come from the germline V gene (reference sequence). Deletions cut 0 bases from V and 15 bases from J, with 14 bases between. The CDR3 has 12 amino acids. As DNA, the CDR3 is TGTGCCTGGAGTGTAGAAGGGGAGGTCATGTTTTTT. It yields the protein CAWSVEGEVMFF.

This clone has a single count. This rearrangement joins TRBV11-2 to TRBJ2-7; 12 bases are shared with TRBD2. This CDR3 spans 17 amino acids. V was clipped by 2 bases and J by 0 bases; unmatched bases: 5. Germline V gives CDR1 SGHAT, CDR2 FQNNGV. CDR3 in amino acids: CASSLSLAGGLSYEQYF. CDR3 DNA: TGTGCCAGCAGCTTAAGTCTAGCGGGAGGGCTCTCCTACGAGCAGTACTTC.

The chain has TRBV5-1 and TRBJ1-1; 7 bases map to TRBD1. The germline V gene encodes CDR1 SGHRS and CDR2 YFSETQ. Losses at the gene ends were 6 bases for V and 3 bases for J; bases not matched to a gene: 11. The CDR3 is 15 residues long. DNA of the CDR3: TGCGCCAGCAACGACTTGACAGGGCGGGACACTGAAGCTTTCTTT. This encodes CASNDLTGRDTEAFF.

The table lists this clone with a few counts. The gene calls are TRBV19 and TRBJ1-4; weak D call: TRBD1 (5 bases). The CDR3 contains 13 residues. V shed 7 bases and J shed 5 bases, with 11 bases lying between them. Germline loops: CDR1 LNHDA, CDR2 SQIVND (reference sequence). The CDR3 DNA sequence: TGTGCCAGTAATAGACAGCAGAATGAAAAACTGTTTTTT. Translating it yields CASNRQQNEKLFF.

The chain has TRBV5-6 and TRBJ1-1; 9 nucleotides agree with TRBD1. V lost 4 bases and J lost 5; bases outside the gene matches: 9. The CDR3 covers 15 residues. In germline, CDR1 is SGHDT, CDR2 YYEEEE. In DNA, the CDR3 is TGTGCCAGCAGCCCCTCGACAGGGGGAGGGACTGAAGCTTTCTTT. Protein sequence: CASSPSTGGGTEAFF. Variable domain in full (rest from reference TRBV5-6 and TRBJ1-1): DAGVTQSPTHLIKTRGQQVTLRCSPKSGHDTVSWYQQALGQGPQFIFQYYEEEERQRGNFPDRFSGHQFPNYSSELNVNALLLGDSALYLCASSPSTGGGTEAFFGQGTRLTVV.

The chain is built from TRBV9 and TRBJ2-1; TRBD2 agrees at 8 bases. The CDR3 length is 15 residues. Losses at the gene ends were 0 bases for V and 5 bases for J; bases not matched to a gene: 4. CDR1 is SGDLS, CDR2 YYNGEE, per germline. In nucleotides, the CDR3 is TGTGCCAGCAGCGTAGGGGCTAGCGGGCACAATGAGCAGTTCTTC. Translating it yields CASSVGASGHNEQFF.

The chain recombines TRBV28 with TRBJ1-4, with 7 nucleotides matching TRBD1. This CDR3 is built from 17 residues. Looked up from germline, CDR1 is MDHEN and CDR2 is SYDVKM. After removal of 3 bases from V and 3 bases from J, the junction contained 10 bases not matched to a gene. CDR3: CASSLAPHRGANEKLFF. In DNA, the CDR3 is TGTGCCAGCAGTTTGGCCCCACACAGGGGCGCTAATGAAAAACTGTTTTTT.

V usage is TRBV12-3 or TRBV12-4 and J usage is TRBJ2-3; 8 bases are a match to TRBD1. This CDR3 spans 13 amino acids. V lost 6 bases, J lost 6 bases, and 5 bases stayed unmatched. Here the CDR3 reads CASRGTGVDTQYF. The CDR3 coding sequence is TGTGCCAGCAGGGGGACAGGCGTGGATACGCAGTATTTT.

The J gene is TRBJ2-6, the V gene TRBV5-6, with a possible D match to TRBD1 (5 bases). The V end lost 3 bases, the J end lost 1 base, and 8 bases lay between the germline ends. This CDR3 is 15 amino acids long. In germline, CDR1 is SGHDT, CDR2 YYEEEE. CDR3: CASSSTGSGANVLTF. CDR3 sequence (DNA): TGTGCCAGCAGCTCCACAGGTTCTGGGGCCAACGTCCTGACTTTC.

The chain combines TRBV2 with TRBJ2-7; possibly TRBD2 for D (5 bases). Trimming took 8 bases from V and 7 from J, leaving 24 bases between them. The CDR3 sequence is 15 residues long. Germline lookup yields CDR1 SNHLY and CDR2 FYNNEI. This CDR3 is CASSMDLVLDVEQYF. The CDR3 bases are TGTGCCAGCTCAATGGATCTTGTACTAGATGTGGAGCAGTACTTC.

The rearrangement joins TRBV3-1 (or the pseudogene TRBV3-2) to TRBJ1-1, with a weak D call TRBD1 (5 bases). The CDR3 has 13 residues. Trimming removed 3 bases at V and 4 bases at J, with 9 bases between. Looked up from germline, CDR1 is LGHDT and CDR2 is YNNKEL (reference sequence). This CDR3 is CASSQKGSTEAFF. In DNA, the CDR3 is TGTGCCAGCAGCCAGAAGGGGTCCACTGAAGCTTTCTTT.

The V call is TRBV5-1, the J call TRBJ1-1; D might be TRBD1 (5 bases). Germline assignment: CDR1 SGHRS and CDR2 YFSETQ. The V end lost 4 bases, the J end lost 1 base, and 17 bases lay between the germline ends. The CDR3 runs to 16 residues. Here the CDR3 DNA reads TGCGCCAGCAGCCGGTCCTATACAGGCGCGAACACTGAAGCTTTCTTT. This gives the protein CASSRSYTGANTEAFF.

Only one count was recorded for this clone. V usage is TRBV11-2 and J usage is TRBJ2-7; 16 bases match TRBD2. Losses at the gene ends were 4 bases for V and 2 bases for J; bases not matched to a gene: 2. From germline, CDR1 is SGHAT and CDR2 FQNNGV. CDR3 length equals 16 residues. CDR3 DNA: TGTGCCAGCAGCTGGGGACTAGCGGGAGGGCCCTACGAGCAGTACTTC. It specifies CASSWGLAGGPYEQYF.

V is TRBV21-1 and J is TRBJ1-5; the D call in the table, TRBD1, was not verified against the DNA. TRBV21-1 is classified as a pseudogene. The CDR3 is 15 amino acids. This chain's CDR3 is CASSNVGRSNQPQHF. CDR3 nucleotides: TGTGCCAGCAGCAATGTGGGCAGAAGCAATCAGCCCCAGCATTTT.

In DNA form, the CDR3 reads TGTGCCAGTAGACAGGGGTATCAGCCCCAGCATTTT. Amino acid sequence: CASRQGYQPQHF. V usage is TRBV19 and J usage is TRBJ1-5, with 7 positions matching TRBD1. The CDR3 runs 12 residues. With V trimmed by 6 bases and J by 5 bases, 1 base remained unmatched. CDR1 and CDR2 (germline): LNHDA, SQIVND (reference sequence). The whole variable domain, remainder taken from reference TRBV19 and TRBJ1-5, is DGGITQSPKYLFRKEGQNVTLSCEQNLNHDAMYWYRQDPGQGLRLIYYSQIVNDFQKGDIAEGYSVSREKKESFPLTVTSAQKNPTAFYLCASRQGYQPQHFGDGTRLSIL.

The chain couples TRBV5-1 to TRBJ1-1; D call uncertain. CDR1 is SGHRS, CDR2 YFSETQ, per germline. The CDR3 runs 14 residues. Trimming left V 5 bases short and J 6 bases short, with 17 bases between. The CDR3 here is CASRIDTSPAEAFF. Here the CDR3 DNA reads TGCGCCAGCAGAATCGACACGAGTCCAGCTGAAGCTTTCTTT.